The sequence of this T cell receptor beta chain was determined in a study of human T cells and chemical hapten exposure. General study findings and limits: Healthy individuals' immune responses may differ from those of donors, who had alopecia. It was expanded TCRs that formed significantly more large CDR3 similarity clusters than controls did.

Documented time point: patch test 1, 2 weeks after DPC sensitization. Specified treatment: therapeutic diphenylcyclopropenone sensitization with weekly scalp DPC. Per the original methods: Sample TCR totals centred on a median of approximately 95,000, ranging about 20,000 to 700,000. TCRdb re-called the RACE reads through MiXCR, storing one row per CDR3 protein. The V and J calls were determined by TCRdb, not by the authors. The table records 340,000 or so distinct CDR3 sequences, under 9% of them present only once. A remark on this clonotype: Its antigen is unknown.

Sample: whole blood, taken in connection with sensitization to the hapten diphenylcyclopropenone (DPC). This receptor was obtained from a woman between 18 and 29 years old with alopecia areata. Some clones in this sample may be carry-over from other donors' samples.

The CDR3 reads CASSPGGAGTGELFF. The CDR3 bases are TGTGCCAGCAGCCCCGGGGGGGCGGGCACCGGGGAGCTGTTTTTT. The V and J genes are TRBV3-1 and TRBJ2-2; 8 bases align to TRBD2. After removal of 4 bases from V and 4 bases from J, the junction contained 5 bases not matched to a gene. Germline V gene lookup returns CDR1 LGHDT and CDR2 YNNKEL (reference sequence). The CDR3 is 15 amino acids. The whole variable domain, remainder taken from reference TRBV3-1 and TRBJ2-2, is DTAVSQTPKYLVTQMGNDKSIKCEQNLGHDTMYWYKQDSKKFLKIMFSYNNKELIINETVPNRFSPKSPDKAHLNLHINSLELGDSAVYFCASSPGGAGTGELFFGEGSRLTVL.